These T cell receptor beta chains were read from a single sample in a study of T cell responses to AZD1222 COVID-19 vaccine. Using immunoSEQ multiplex PCR, the repertoire was profiled, and TCRdb retains in-frame clones only, with some absent. The table records about 85,000 clones, 88% of them present only once. Specimen: peripheral blood, collected on day 0 of AZD1222 vaccination. The receptors here all came from an adult in good health. Each CDR3 is given with its conserved first and last residue. D genes are given only for firm matches. Clone size is shown for a subset of rows, as once, few, many or a class of expanded clone.

TRBJ1-5	.	.	17	TRBV18	TGTGCCAGCTCACTGCGGGAAGTAGTCACCAGCAATCAGCCCCAGCATTTT	CASSLREVVTSNQPQHF
TRBJ1-5	once	.	15	TRBV28	TGTGCCAGCAGTTTAAGGGGCGGGTCGTATCAGCCCCAGCATTTT	CASSLRGGSYQPQHF
TRBJ1-6	.	.	13	TRBV15	TGTGCCACCAGCAGACAGGGCAATTCACCCCTCCACTTT	CATSRQGNSPLHF
TRBJ1-5	once	.	12	TRBV5-5	TGTGCCAGCAACCAAGGGAATCAGCCCCAGCATTTT	CASNQGNQPQHF
TRBJ1-5	.	TRBD1	15	TRBV6-1	TGTGCCAGCAGTGAAACCGACAGGGGCCATCAGCCCCAGCATTTT	CASSETDRGHQPQHF
TRBJ1-5	.	.	16	TRBV3-1/TRBV3-2	TGTGCCAGCAGCCAAGGGCGGAGCCGGGGGCTTCAGCCCCAGCATTTT	CASSQGRSRGLQPQHF
TRBJ2-1	.	.	15	TRBV9	TGTGCCAGCAGCGTAGAGGGCCACTCCTACAATGAGCAGTTCTTC	CASSVEGHSYNEQFF
TRBJ2-3	.	.	13	TRBV10-3	TGTGCCATCAGTGAAAGGGGCACAGATACGCAGTATTTT	CAISERGTDTQYF
TRBJ1-6	.	.	21	TRBV23-1	TGCGCCAGCAGTCAATCCCACTGGGGACTGCTAAGAAAAGGCTATAATTCACCCCTCCACTTT	CASSQSHWGLLRKGYNSPLHF
TRBJ2-3	.	.	17	TRBV13	TGTGCCAGCAGCTTAACTCCCGGACACTACGACGGAGATACGCAGTATTTT	CASSLTPGHYDGDTQYF
TRBJ2-7	.	.	14	TRBV24-1	TGTGCCACCAGTGAAACCGGGACCGAGTACGAGCAGTACTTC	CATSETGTEYEQYF
TRBJ2-7	.	.	13	TRBV5-1	TGCGCCAGCAGCCCGGACGGTTCCTACGAGCAGTACTTC	CASSPDGSYEQYF
TRBJ1-5	.	.	14	TRBV6-5	TGTGCCAGCAGTCCACAAAATAGCAATCAGCCCCAGCATTTT	CASSPQNSNQPQHF
TRBJ1-2	.	TRBD1	15	TRBV19	TGTGCCAGTAGTATCCTCCAGGGGGGCGACTATGGCTACACCTTC	CASSILQGGDYGYTF
TRBJ2-1	.	TRBD2	17	TRBV7-9	TGTGCCAGCAGCCGTCAGATCGGGACTAGCATCTACAATGAGCAGTTCTTC	CASSRQIGTSIYNEQFF
TRBJ1-5	.	.	13	TRBV18	TGTGCCAGCTCAGAGCGGGGCAATCAGCCCCAGCATTTT	CASSERGNQPQHF
TRBJ2-1	once	TRBD1	14	TRBV2	TGTGCCAGCAGGAGAGGACAGGGATACAATGAGCAGTTCTTC	CASRRGQGYNEQFF
TRBJ2-1	.	.	14	TRBV27	TGTGCCAGCAGCGACAGCAGGGGCTACAATGAGCAGTTCTTC	CASSDSRGYNEQFF
TRBJ1-4	.	.	13	TRBV27	TGTGCCAGCGGAATACAGGGCTTCAAAAAACTGTTTTTT	CASGIQGFKKLFF
TRBJ1-1	medium-sized	.	14	TRBV9	TGTGCCAGCAGCGTAGACGCCGGGAACACTGAAGCTTTCTTT	CASSVDAGNTEAFF
TRBJ1-3	once	TRBD1	17	TRBV5-6	TGTGCCAGCAGCGGAGCGGGGACAGTCTTCTCTGGAAACACCATATATTTT	CASSGAGTVFSGNTIYF
TRBJ1-1	.	.	14	TRBV9	TGTGCCAGCAGCGTTAGTGCAGGGAACACTGAAGCTTTCTTT	CASSVSAGNTEAFF
TRBJ1-3	.	.	15	TRBV11-2	TGTGCCAGCAGCTTAGAGAGGGCCTCTGGAAACACCATATATTTT	CASSLERASGNTIYF
TRBJ2-2	few	.	15	TRBV18	TGTGCCAGCTCCCCGACTGGACTCAACACCGGGGAGCTGTTTTTT	CASSPTGLNTGELFF
TRBJ2-1	.	TRBD1	15	TRBV4-1	TGCGCCAGCAGCCCGACACAGGGGGAGTACAATGAGCAGTTCTTC	CASSPTQGEYNEQFF
TRBJ1-4	.	.	14	TRBV28	TGTGCCAGCAGTTTGAGCCAGGCTAATGAAAAACTGTTTTTT	CASSLSQANEKLFF
TRBJ2-5	.	TRBD2	14	TRBV5-4	TGTGCCAGCAGCCCGGGGGGTCGGTCGGAGACCCAGTACTTC	CASSPGGRSETQYF
TRBJ1-2	.	TRBD1	15	TRBV6-5	TGTGCCAGCAGGGGCACGGGACAGGGAGGTTTTCTGATCTCATTC	CASRGTGQGGFLISF
TRBJ2-3	.	.	14	TRBV5-8	TGTGCCAGCAGCTTAGACTGGGCTAGCGAGACGCAGTATTTT	CASSLDWASETQYF
TRBJ2-2	.	.	16	TRBV28	TGTGCCAGCAGTTTGGTTTCGTGGCCGAATGGCGGGGAGCTGTTTTTT	CASSLVSWPNGGELFF
TRBJ1-2	.	.	13	TRBV5-6	TGTGCCAGCAGCTTGGGCAGGGACCATGGCTACACCTTC	CASSLGRDHGYTF
TRBJ2-7	.	.	15	TRBV2	TGTGCCAGCAGTGAAGTCGTGACTAGGAGGGCCGAGCAGTACTTC	CASSEVVTRRAEQYF
TRBJ1-5	.	TRBD1	14	TRBV6-1	TGTGCCAGCAGTGAAGCGGGGATCGGGACAGGGGAGCATTTT	CASSEAGIGTGEHF
TRBJ1-6	.	TRBD1	14	TRBV18	TGTGCCAGCTCACGACAGGGTAACGATTCACCCCTCCACTTT	CASSRQGNDSPLHF
TRBJ1-2	.	.	15	TRBV4-1	TGCGCCAGCAGCCAAGAACGTATTTTACTAGGGGGCTACACCTTC	CASSQERILLGGYTF
TRBJ1-3	.	.	13	TRBV6-1	TGTGCCAGCAGTGAGTTCTCTGGAAACACCATATATTTT	CASSEFSGNTIYF
TRBJ1-1	.	.	12	TRBV11-3	TGTGCCAGCAGCTTAGGGGACACTGAAGCTTTCTTT	CASSLGDTEAFF
TRBJ1-2	few	.	12	TRBV6-2/TRBV6-3	TGTGCCAGCAGTCAGACGGGCTATGGCTACACCTTC	CASSQTGYGYTF
TRBJ1-5	.	TRBD1	14	TRBV4-2	TGTGCCAGCAGTCGGGACAGGGGTTATCAGCCCCAGCATTTT	CASSRDRGYQPQHF
TRBJ1-5	.	.	14	TRBV25-1	TGTGCCAGCAGTGAATTCGGCAGCAATCAGCCCCAGCATTTT	CASSEFGSNQPQHF
TRBJ1-2	.	.	15	TRBV3-1/TRBV3-2	TGTGCCAGCAGCCAAATAACAGGGTCAAACTATGGCTACACCTTC	CASSQITGSNYGYTF
TRBJ2-3	.	TRBD2	18	TRBV2	TGTGCCAGCAGAAGGAGTAGCGGGAGGGTCGGTAGCACAGATACGCAGTATTTT	CASRRSSGRVGSTDTQYF
TRBJ1-2	.	.	14	TRBV5-6	TGTGCCAGCAGCTTGTTGTCGGCTAACTATGGCTACACCTTC	CASSLLSANYGYTF
TRBJ1-3	.	.	14	TRBV6-5	TGTGCCAGCACTGCCGGAAACTCTGGAAACACCATATATTTT	CASTAGNSGNTIYF
TRBJ1-5	.	.	15	TRBV7-6	TGTGCCAGCAGCTCGTCCGGATCTTACAATCAGCCCCAGCATTTT	CASSSSGSYNQPQHF
TRBJ1-3	.	.	16	TRBV5-6	TGTGCCAGCACCCTGGGGCGCGGGTCGACTGGAAACACCATATATTTT	CASTLGRGSTGNTIYF
TRBJ2-6	.	.	17	TRBV5-6	TGTGCCAGCAGCTTGTCCGGAGGGAAAAGTGGGGCCAACGTCCTGACTTTC	CASSLSGGKSGANVLTF
TRBJ2-2	.	TRBD1	16	TRBV5-1	TGCGCCAGCAGCTTCTCACAGGGGGCGCAAACCGGGGAGCTGTTTTTT	CASSFSQGAQTGELFF
TRBJ2-6	.	.	17	TRBV5-4	TGTGCCAGCAGCCCTCAAGGGACGGTAGTTGGGGCCAACGTCCTGACTTTC	CASSPQGTVVGANVLTF